This TCR beta chain was profiled in a study of cytomegalovirus exposure and HLA in healthy donors. Per the germline V gene, CDR1 is MGHRA and CDR2 is YSYEKL. CDR3 length equals 19 residues. With 2 bases clipped from V and 1 base from J, the junction kept 5 bases outside the gene matches. PCR involved 60 Vbeta and 13 Jbeta primers. The assay was immunoSEQ multiplex PCR, and TCRdb's table has in-frame clones only and misses some. The repertoire table contains about 74,000 clones. Nominal health characterized the donors when sampled, though unrecorded immune exposures were likely. The TCR was taken from a female donor in good health and CMV-seropositive. The V gene is TRBV4-1, the J gene TRBJ2-2, with 15 nucleotides matching TRBD2. The sample taken for sequencing was PBMCs. The DNA for the CDR3 is TGCGCCAGCAGCCAATACGGACTAGCGGGAGGGCAGAACACCGGGGAGCTGTTTTTT. Its protein product is CASSQYGLAGGQNTGELFF.